This entry is about one T cell receptor beta chain. PCR involved 60 Vbeta and 13 Jbeta primers. The method was immunoSEQ multiplex PCR; TCRdb's version includes in-frame clones alone and lacks a portion of them. The repertoire holds approximately 240,000 clones, 77% seen once, with less than 3.5% in the top ten. From germline, CDR1 is SGHRS and CDR2 YFSETQ. With 3 bases clipped from V and 10 bases from J, the junction kept 4 bases outside the gene matches. CDR3 length: 13 amino acids. This record belongs to a study of cytomegalovirus exposure and HLA in healthy donors. The chain carries TRBV5-1 and TRBJ1-6; 7 bases map to TRBD1. The receptor was isolated from a woman aged 55 to 70 in good health and CMV-seropositive. The sequenced sample consisted of PBMCs. CDR3 sequence (DNA): TGCGCCAGCAGCTGGGACAGACGATCACCCCTCCACTTT. The encoded protein is CASSWDRRSPLHF. Together with reference TRBV5-1 and TRBJ1-6, the CDR3 gives the full variable domain: KAGVTQTPRYLIKTRGQQVTLSCSPISGHRSVSWYQQTPGQGLQFLFEYFSETQRNKGNFPGRFSGRQFSNSRSEMNVSTLELGDSALYLCASSWDRRSPLHFGNGTRLTVT.